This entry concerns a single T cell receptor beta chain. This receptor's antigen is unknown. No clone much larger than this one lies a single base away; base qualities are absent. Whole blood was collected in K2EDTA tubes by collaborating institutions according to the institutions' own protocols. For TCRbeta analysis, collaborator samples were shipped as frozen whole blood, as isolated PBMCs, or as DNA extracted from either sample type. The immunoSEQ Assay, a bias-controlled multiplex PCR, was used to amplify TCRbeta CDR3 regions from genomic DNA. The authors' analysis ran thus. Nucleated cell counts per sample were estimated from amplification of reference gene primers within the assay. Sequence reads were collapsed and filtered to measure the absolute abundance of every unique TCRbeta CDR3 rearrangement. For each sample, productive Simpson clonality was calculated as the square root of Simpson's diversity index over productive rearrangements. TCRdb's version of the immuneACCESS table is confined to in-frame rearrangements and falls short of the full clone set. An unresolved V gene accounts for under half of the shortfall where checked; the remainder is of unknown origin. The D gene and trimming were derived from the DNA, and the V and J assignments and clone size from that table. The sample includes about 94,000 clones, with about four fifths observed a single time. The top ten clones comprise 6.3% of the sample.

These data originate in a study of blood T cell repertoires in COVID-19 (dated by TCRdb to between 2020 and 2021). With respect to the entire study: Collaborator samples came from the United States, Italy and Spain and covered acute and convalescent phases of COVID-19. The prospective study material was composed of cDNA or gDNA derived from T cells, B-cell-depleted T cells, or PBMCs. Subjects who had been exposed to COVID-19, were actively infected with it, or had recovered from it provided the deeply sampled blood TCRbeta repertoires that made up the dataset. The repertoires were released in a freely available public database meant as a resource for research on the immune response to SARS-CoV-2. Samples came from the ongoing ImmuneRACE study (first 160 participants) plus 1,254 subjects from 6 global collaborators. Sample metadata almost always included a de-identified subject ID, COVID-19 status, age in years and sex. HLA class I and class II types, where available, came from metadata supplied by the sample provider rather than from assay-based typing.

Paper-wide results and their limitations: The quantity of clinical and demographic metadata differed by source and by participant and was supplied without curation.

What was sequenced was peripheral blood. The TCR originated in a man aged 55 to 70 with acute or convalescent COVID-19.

The CDR3 amino acid sequence is: CASSLGEGVYGYTF. In nucleotides, the sequence is TGTGCCAGCAGCTTAGGCGAAGGGGTCTATGGCTACACCTTC. The chain links TRBV7-2 with TRBJ1-2; the D region possibly corresponds to TRBD1 (5 bases align). Cut back by 1 base and 4 bases, the V and J ends lie 10 bases apart. CDR1 SGHTA and CDR2 FQGNSA were looked up in the germline V gene. The CDR3 covers 14 residues, taking in both the cysteine and the phenylalanine. Only the CDR3 portion is preserved as DNA: 42 bases, with reading frame beginning at the first base.